This TCR beta chain came from a study of immune heterogeneity within non-small cell lung tumors. Study as a whole: The composition of the tumors was a handful of squamous cell carcinomas, some 10 non-squamous carcinomas and 1 not otherwise specified. The study's findings and limits: Patients largely differed in their high-frequency T-cell receptor beta clonotypes. High-frequency clones unique to single sites coexisted with identical dominant CDR3 beta clonotypes that recurred across tumor sites within a patient.

The germline V gene encodes CDR1 SGHNT and CDR2 YYREEE (reference sequence). The CDR3 loop spans 16 amino acids. J was trimmed by 3 bases and V by 2 bases; bases with no gene match: 5. This clonotype was seen ten or more times. Its antigen is as yet unknown. Bulk tumor genomic DNA (approximately 610 ng per sample) served as template. In surgery, several biopsies were collected from each primary tumor at widely spaced sites. Curative operations were performed on patients who had untreated, newly diagnosed non-small cell lung cancer. Multiplex PCR (32 V and 13 J primers) was used to amplify the TCR beta CDR3. TCRdb used MiXCR to reprocess the multiplex PCR reads, holding one entry per CDR3 protein. The data show roughly 13,000 distinct CDR3 sequences, less than 30% seen once.

The TCR sequence derives from a man aged 45-65 years with non-small cell lung cancer. The sequenced sample was lung tumor tissue. The rearrangement links TRBV5-4 to TRBJ2-3, with 11 positions matching TRBD2. Here the CDR3 reads CASSFRLAGSTDTQYF. The DNA of the CDR3 is TGTGCCAGCAGCTTCAGACTAGCGGGATCGACAGATACGCAGTATTTT.